This T cell receptor beta chain emerged from a study of blood T cell repertoires in COVID-19. Across the study: PBMCs, B-cell-depleted T cells, or T cells provided the cDNA or gDNA that made up the material.

The authors' processing: Estimates of nucleated cell counts were drawn from the amplification of reference gene primers. The data were produced by immunoSEQ multiplex PCR, yet TCRdb's version contains in-frame clones alone and is incomplete. V and J calls and clone size come straight from that table; D and trimming were deduced from the DNA. The sample includes some 400,000 clones, roughly 86% seen only once; the top ten take less than 2%. The CDR3 contains 11 residues. The germline V gene has CDR1 MDHEN and CDR2 SYDVKM. V was shortened by 3 bases and J by 6 bases, with 6 bases between the two germline ends. This clone has more than one count but fewer than ten.

The sample taken for sequencing was PBMCs or T cells enriched from blood (not recorded which). The TCR originated in a woman in her 30s who had recovered from COVID-19. The V and J genes are TRBV28 and TRBJ2-7; D ambiguous. The CDR3 is CASSFASEQYF. For the CDR3, the DNA is TGTGCCAGCAGTTTCGCGAGCGAGCAGTACTTC.